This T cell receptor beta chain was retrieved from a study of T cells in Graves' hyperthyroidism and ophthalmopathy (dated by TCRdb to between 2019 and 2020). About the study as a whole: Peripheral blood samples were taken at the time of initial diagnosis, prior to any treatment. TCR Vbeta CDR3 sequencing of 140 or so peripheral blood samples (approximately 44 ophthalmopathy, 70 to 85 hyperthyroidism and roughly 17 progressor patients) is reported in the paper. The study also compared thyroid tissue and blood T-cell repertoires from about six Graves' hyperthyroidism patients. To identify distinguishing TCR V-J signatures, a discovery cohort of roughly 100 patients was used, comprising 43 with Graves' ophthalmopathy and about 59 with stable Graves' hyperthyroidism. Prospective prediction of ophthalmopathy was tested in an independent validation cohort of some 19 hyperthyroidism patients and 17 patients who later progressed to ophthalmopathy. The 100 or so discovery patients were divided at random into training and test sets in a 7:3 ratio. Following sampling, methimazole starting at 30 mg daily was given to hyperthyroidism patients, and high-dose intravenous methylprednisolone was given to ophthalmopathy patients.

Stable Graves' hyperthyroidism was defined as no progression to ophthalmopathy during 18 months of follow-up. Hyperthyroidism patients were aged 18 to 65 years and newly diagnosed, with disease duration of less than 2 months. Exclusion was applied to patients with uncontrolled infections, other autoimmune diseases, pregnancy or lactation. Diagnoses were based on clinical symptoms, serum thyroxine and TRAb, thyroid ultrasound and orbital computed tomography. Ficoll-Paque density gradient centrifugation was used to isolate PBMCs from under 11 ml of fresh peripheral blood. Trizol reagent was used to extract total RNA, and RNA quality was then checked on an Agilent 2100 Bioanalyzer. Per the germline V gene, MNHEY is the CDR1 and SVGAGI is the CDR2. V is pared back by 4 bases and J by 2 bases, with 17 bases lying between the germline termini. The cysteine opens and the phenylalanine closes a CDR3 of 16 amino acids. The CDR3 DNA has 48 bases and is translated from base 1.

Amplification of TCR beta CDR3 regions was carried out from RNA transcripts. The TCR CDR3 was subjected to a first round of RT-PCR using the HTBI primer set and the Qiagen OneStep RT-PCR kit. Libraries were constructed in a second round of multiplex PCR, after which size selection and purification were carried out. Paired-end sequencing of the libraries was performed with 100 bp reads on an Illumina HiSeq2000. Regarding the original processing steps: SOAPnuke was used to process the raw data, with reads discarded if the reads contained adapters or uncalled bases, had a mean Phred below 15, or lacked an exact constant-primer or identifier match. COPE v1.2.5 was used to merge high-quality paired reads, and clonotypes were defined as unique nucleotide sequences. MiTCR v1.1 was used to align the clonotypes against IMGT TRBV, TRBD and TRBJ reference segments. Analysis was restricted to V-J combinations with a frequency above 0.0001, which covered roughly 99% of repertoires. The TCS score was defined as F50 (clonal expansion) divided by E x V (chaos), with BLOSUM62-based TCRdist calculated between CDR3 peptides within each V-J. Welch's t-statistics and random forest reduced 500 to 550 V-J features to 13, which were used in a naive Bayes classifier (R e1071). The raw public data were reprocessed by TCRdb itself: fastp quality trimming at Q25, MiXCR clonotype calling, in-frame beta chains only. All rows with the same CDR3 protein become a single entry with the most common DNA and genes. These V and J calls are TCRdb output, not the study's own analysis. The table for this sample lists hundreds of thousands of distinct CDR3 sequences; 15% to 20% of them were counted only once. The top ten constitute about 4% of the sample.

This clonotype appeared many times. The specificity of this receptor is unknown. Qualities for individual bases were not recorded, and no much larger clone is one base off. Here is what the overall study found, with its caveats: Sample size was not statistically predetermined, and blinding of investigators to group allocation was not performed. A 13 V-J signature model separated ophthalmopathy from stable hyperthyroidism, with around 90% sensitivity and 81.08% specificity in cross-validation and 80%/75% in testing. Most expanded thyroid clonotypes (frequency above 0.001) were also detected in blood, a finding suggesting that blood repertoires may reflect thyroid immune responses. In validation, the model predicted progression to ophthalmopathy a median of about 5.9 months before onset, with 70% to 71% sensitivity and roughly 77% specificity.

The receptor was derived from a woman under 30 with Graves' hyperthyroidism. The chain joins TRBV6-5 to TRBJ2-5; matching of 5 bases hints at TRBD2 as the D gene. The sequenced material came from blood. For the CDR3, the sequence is CASSSYAGLGQETQYF. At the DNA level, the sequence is TGTGCCAGCAGTTCCTACGCGGGTTTGGGGCAAGAGACCCAGTACTTC.